This T cell receptor beta chain was found in a study of cytomegalovirus exposure and HLA in healthy donors. This CDR3 spans 14 amino acids. Trimming shortened V by 2 bases and J by 8 bases, and 13 bases separated the two germline ends. Germline V lookup: CDR1 MNHNY, CDR2 SVGAGI (reference sequence). This clone was counted only a few times. What it recognizes is unknown. 13 Jbeta primers and 60 Vbeta primers were used for the PCR. Generated by immunoSEQ multiplex PCR, the TCRdb table keeps only in-frame clones and is missing some. The table shows more than 95,000 clones, with approximately 74% occurring only once. Findings and caveats of the study: Being productive about 87% or about 30% of the time was typical of most TCR beta V segments in an earlier analysis. Using the classifier, cytomegalovirus status was reportedly diagnosed with high specificity and sensitivity.

V is TRBV6-6 and J is TRBJ2-1, with a tentative D call TRBD2 (7 bases). Sequencing was performed on PBMCs. This clonotype originated in a man aged 35 to 55 in good health and CMV-seropositive. CDR3 in DNA: TGTGCCAGCAGTTACGGGGGGGGGCTCTATGAGCAGTTCTTC. Protein product: CASSYGGGLYEQFF.